Each of the 15 T cell receptor beta chains below was sequenced from the same sample in a study of cytomegalovirus exposure and HLA in healthy donors (dated by TCRdb to 2016 to 2017). Library preparation employed the immunoSEQ multiplex PCR assay. A mixture of 60 forward primers for TCR Vbeta segments and 13 reverse primers for TCR Jbeta segments was used in the multiplex PCR. This immuneACCESS table, as held by TCRdb, lists in-frame sequences with V and J called but not all clones. Of the missing ones, under half trace to an unresolved V gene in checked studies; the others have no known cause. Recorded for this sample are roughly 180,000 clones; 75% to 85% of them occurred a single time. The ten largest clones capture almost 7% of the sample. Sample: PBMCs. The receptors here all came from a man aged 30 to 45 in good health and CMV-seropositive.

The chain joins TRBV10-3 to TRBJ1-2, with TRBD1 matching over 7 bases. Germline values: CDR1 ENHRY, CDR2 SYGVKD. This CDR3 has 14 amino acids. With V trimmed by 4 bases and J by 1 base, 3 bases remained unmatched. The DNA of the CDR3 is TGTGCCATCAGTGGACAGGGAGGTAACTATGGCTACACCTTC. Its translation is CAISGQGGNYGYTF.

This clone occurred a few times. The V call is TRBV4-3, the J call TRBJ2-2, with 8 bases identical to TRBD1. The CDR3 is 18 residues long. Germline V CDR1 and CDR2: LGHNA, YSLEER. J gave up 7 bases and V 0 bases, and 13 bases lay outside the gene matches. Here the CDR3 DNA reads TGCGCCAGCAGCCAAGATCCTTTGGACAGGGCTTTTATCGGGGAGCTGTTTTTT. Translating gives CASSQDPLDRAFIGELFF.

The chain joins TRBV5-1 to TRBJ2-1, with TRBD2 as a possible D gene (5 bases). The germline V gene has CDR1 SGHRS and CDR2 YFSETQ. The CDR3 has 12 residues. With 7 bases removed from V and 6 bases from J, the gap between germline ends came to 11 bases. In nucleotides, the CDR3 is TGCGCCAGCGGAGTGGAGGTCAATGAGCAGTTCTTC. This codes for CASGVEVNEQFF.

V gene TRBV27 combines with J gene TRBJ2-3; 8 bases map to TRBD2. Unmatched junction bases numbered 12, after V lost 5 bases and J lost 2 bases. Looked up from germline, CDR1 is MNHEY and CDR2 is SMNVEV (reference sequence). The CDR3 consists of 17 residues. CDR3 DNA: TGTGCCAGCAGTCCCACTTTAAGCGGGAGCCCCACAGATACGCAGTATTTT. This gives the protein CASSPTLSGSPTDTQYF.

The CDR3 here is CASSISRISGDNEQFF. CDR3 DNA: TGTGCCAGTAGTATAAGCCGGATTAGTGGAGACAATGAGCAGTTCTTC. The rearrangement uses TRBV19 and TRBJ2-1; D is unclear. Germline V CDR1 and CDR2: LNHDA, SQIVND (reference sequence). CDR3 length equals 16 residues. V lost 2 bases to trimming and J lost 5 bases, with 16 bases between them.

V and J are TRBV5-1 and TRBJ2-5; D may be TRBD1 (6 bases). The CDR3 sequence is 14 residues long. The germline V and J ends were trimmed by 1 base and 2 bases, with 9 bases remaining between them. From germline, CDR1 is SGHRS and CDR2 YFSETQ. The DNA for the CDR3 is TGCGCCAGCAGCTTGCACAGGGCGCAAGAGACCCAGTACTTC. Its protein product is CASSLHRAQETQYF.

The CDR3 nucleotides are TGTGCCAGCAGCTTAATAGGGGGCGCAGGGACCGGGGAGCTGTTTTTT. Amino acid sequence: CASSLIGGAGTGELFF. V and J are TRBV11-2 and TRBJ2-2; the match to TRBD1 covers 7 bases. The germline gives CDR1 SGHAT, CDR2 FQNNGV. J lost 5 bases, V lost 2 bases, and 8 bases had no gene match. The CDR3 is 16 amino acids. Full variable domain (rest looked up from reference TRBV11-2 and TRBJ2-2): EAGVAQSPRYKIIEKRQSVAFWCNPISGHATLYWYQQILGQGPKLLIQFQNNGVVDDSQLPKDRFSAERLKGVDSTLKIQPAKLEDSAVYLCASSLIGGAGTGELFFGEGSRLTVL.

Concerning this clone itself: The junction does not match germline at one end; this may be a read error. This chain connects TRBV27 to TRBJ1-5; 8 nucleotides agree with TRBD1. CDR3 length: 12 residues. Germline-derived CDR1 and CDR2 are MNHEY and SMNVEV (reference sequence). CDR3 protein: CASSSPGQGWYF. The CDR3 coding sequence is TGTGCCAGCAGTTCCCCTGGACAGGGTTGGTATTTT.

The chain combines TRBV6-5 with TRBJ2-7, with 9 bases fitting TRBD2. The CDR3 has 15 amino acids. Looked up from germline, CDR1 is MNHEY and CDR2 is SVGAGI. V dropped 7 bases and J dropped 6; count of bases not matched to a gene: 13. CDR3 loop: CASNQLAGGLSEQYF. The CDR3 DNA reads as TGTGCCAGCAACCAATTGGCGGGAGGGTTAAGCGAGCAGTACTTC.

The chain employs TRBV29-1 and TRBJ2-3; D gene unclear. The CDR3 has 13 amino acids. V shed 4 bases and J shed 6 bases, with 14 bases lying between them. Germline loops: CDR1 SQVTM, CDR2 ANQGSEA. CDR3 sequence reads: CSVALAQADTQYF. CDR3 sequence (DNA): TGCAGCGTTGCACTGGCTCAGGCGGATACGCAGTATTTT.

V is TRBV4-3 and J is TRBJ2-1; tentatively, D is TRBD2 (6 bases). CDR3 length equals 17 residues. Looked up from germline, CDR1 is LGHNA and CDR2 is YSLEER. Trimming pared 0 bases from V and 4 bases from J, leaving 16 bases between. The CDR3: CASSQDTVGGGYNEQFF. CDR3 DNA: TGCGCCAGCAGCCAAGATACGGTGGGAGGTGGGTACAATGAGCAGTTCTTC.

This CDR3 is CASSFSGSPGPGQPQHF. CDR3 sequence (DNA): TGTGCCAGCAGCTTTTCAGGTTCCCCAGGGCCAGGACAGCCCCAGCATTTT. J is TRBJ1-5 and V is TRBV7-9; maybe TRBD1 (5 bases). Germline V lookup: CDR1 SEHNR, CDR2 FQNEAQ (reference sequence). V was shortened by 3 bases and J by 7 bases, with 22 bases between the two germline ends. The CDR3 extends over 17 amino acids.

The V call is TRBV15, the J call TRBJ1-1, with 9 positions matching TRBD1. Germline CDR1 and CDR2: LNHNV and YYDKDF (reference sequence). The CDR3 has 17 amino acids. Trimming at V came to 1 base and at J to 6 bases, leaving 12 bases not matched to a gene. CDR3 amino acids: CATSRGDFGQGRAEAFF. Written as DNA, the CDR3 is TGTGCCACCAGCAGAGGGGACTTCGGACAGGGGAGGGCTGAAGCTTTCTTT.

This clone has only a few counts. The V call is TRBV28, the J call TRBJ1-1, with D possibly being TRBD1 (6 bases). Germline V gene lookup returns CDR1 MDHEN and CDR2 SYDVKM. CDR3 length: 17 amino acids. V lost 7 bases, J lost 3 bases, and 24 bases lay in between. CDR3 nucleotides: TGTGCCAGCACCCTTCCTCGAGGACAGTACAAGGACACTGAAGCTTTCTTT. Its translation: CASTLPRGQYKDTEAFF.

This chain connects TRBV6-6 to TRBJ1-2; 8 nucleotides line up with TRBD1. V shed 6 bases and J 7 bases; nucleotides not matched to a gene: 16. The CDR3 sequence is 16 residues long. Germline V gene sequence: CDR1 MNHNY, CDR2 SVGAGI (reference sequence). CDR3 nucleotides: TGTGCCAGCAGGGACATGAGTTGGACAGGGCTCTCTGGCTACACCTTC. Protein: CASRDMSWTGLSGYTF.